The entry that follows covers one T cell receptor beta chain sequence. What it binds is unknown. V shed 4 bases, J shed 4 bases, and the junction held 11 bases outside the gene matches. There are 15 residues in the CDR3. Germline-derived CDR1 and CDR2 are SGDLS and YYNGEE. This sample is part of a study of blood T cells in healthy people across ages. Study conclusions and caveats: Changes in expanded clonotypes were possibly confounded, as the CMV status of donors was unknown.

A J-beta primer mix and a sample-barcoded 5' primer were used in a second PCR of roughly 6 to 12 cycles. TCRdb reanalysed the 5' RACE reads using MiXCR and keeps one entry per CDR3 protein. In the table there are about 1,000,000 distinct CDR3 sequences, under 55% of which are singletons. J is TRBJ2-7 and V is TRBV9; 7 positions match TRBD1. This clonotype originated in a woman aged 60-75 years in good health. What was sequenced was blood. CDR3 in amino acids: CASSLGDSRRYEQYF. The DNA of the CDR3 is TGTGCCAGCAGCCTGGGGGACAGCAGAAGGTACGAGCAGTACTTC. Full variable domain (rest looked up from reference TRBV9 and TRBJ2-7): DSGVTQTPKHLITATGQRVTLRCSPRSGDLSVYWYQQSLDQGLQFLIQYYNGEERAKGNILERFSAQQFPDLHSELNLSSLELGDSALYFCASSLGDSRRYEQYFGPGTRLTVT.